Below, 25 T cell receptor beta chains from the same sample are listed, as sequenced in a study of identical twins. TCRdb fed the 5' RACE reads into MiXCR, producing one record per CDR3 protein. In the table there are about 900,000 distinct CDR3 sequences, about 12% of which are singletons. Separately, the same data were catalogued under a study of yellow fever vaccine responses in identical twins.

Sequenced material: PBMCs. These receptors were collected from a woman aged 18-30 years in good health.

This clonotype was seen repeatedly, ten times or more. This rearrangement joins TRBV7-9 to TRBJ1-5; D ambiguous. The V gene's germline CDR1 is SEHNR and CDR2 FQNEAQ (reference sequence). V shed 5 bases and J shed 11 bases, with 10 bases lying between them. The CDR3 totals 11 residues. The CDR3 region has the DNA TGTGCCAGCAGCCGTCTATCGGCCCAGCATTTT. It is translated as CASSRLSAQHF.

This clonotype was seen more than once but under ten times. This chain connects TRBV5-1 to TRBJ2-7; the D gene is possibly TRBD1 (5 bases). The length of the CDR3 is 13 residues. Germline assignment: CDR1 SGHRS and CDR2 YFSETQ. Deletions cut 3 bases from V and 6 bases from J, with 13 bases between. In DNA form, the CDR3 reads TGCGCCAGCAGCTCAGGGTTGACGGGCGAGCAGTACTTC. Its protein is CASSSGLTGEQYF.

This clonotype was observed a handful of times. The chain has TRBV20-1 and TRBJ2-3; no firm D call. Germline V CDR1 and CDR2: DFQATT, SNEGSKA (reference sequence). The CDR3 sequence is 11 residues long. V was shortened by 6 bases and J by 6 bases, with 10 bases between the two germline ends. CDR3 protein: CSADMRDTQYF. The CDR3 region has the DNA TGCAGTGCCGATATGCGGGATACGCAGTATTTT.

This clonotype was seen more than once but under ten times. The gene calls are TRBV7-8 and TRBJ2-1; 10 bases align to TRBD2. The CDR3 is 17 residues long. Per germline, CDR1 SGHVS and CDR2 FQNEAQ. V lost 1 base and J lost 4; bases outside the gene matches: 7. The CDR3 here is CASSLVGSSGRYNEQFF. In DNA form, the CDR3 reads TGTGCCAGCAGCTTAGTAGGCTCTAGCGGGAGATACAATGAGCAGTTCTTC.

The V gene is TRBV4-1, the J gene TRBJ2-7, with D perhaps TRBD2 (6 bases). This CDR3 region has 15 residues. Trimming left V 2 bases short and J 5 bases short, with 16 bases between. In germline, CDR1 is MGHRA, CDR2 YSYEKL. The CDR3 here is CASSQTGLPGDEQYF. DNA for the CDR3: TGCGCCAGCAGCCAAACGGGACTCCCGGGGGACGAGCAGTACTTC.

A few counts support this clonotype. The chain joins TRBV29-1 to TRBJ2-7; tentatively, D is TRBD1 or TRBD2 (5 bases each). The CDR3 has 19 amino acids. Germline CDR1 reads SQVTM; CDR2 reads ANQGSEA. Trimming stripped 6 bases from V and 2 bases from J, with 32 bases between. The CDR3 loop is CSVGVLSSSSRGEPYEQYV. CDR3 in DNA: TGCAGCGTCGGCGTGCTAAGTAGCTCGTCAAGGGGAGAGCCCTACGAGCAGTACGTC.

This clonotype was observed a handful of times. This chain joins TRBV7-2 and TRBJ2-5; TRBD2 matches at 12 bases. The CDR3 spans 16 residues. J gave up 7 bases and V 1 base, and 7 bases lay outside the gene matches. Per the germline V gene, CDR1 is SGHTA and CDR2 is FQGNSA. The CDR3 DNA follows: TGTGCCAGCAGCTTAGGAGAACTAGCGGGGGGAGGGACCCAGTACTTC. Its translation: CASSLGELAGGGTQYF. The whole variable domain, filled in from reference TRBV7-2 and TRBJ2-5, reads GAGVSQSPSNKVTEKGKDVELRCDPISGHTALYWYRQSLGQGLEFLIYFQGNSAPDKSGLPSDRFSAERTGGSVSTLTIQRTQQEDSAVYLCASSLGELAGGGTQYFGPGTRLLVL.

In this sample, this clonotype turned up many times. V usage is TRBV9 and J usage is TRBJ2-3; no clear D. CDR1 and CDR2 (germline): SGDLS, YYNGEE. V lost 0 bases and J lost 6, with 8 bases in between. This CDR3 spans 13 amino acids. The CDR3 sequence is CASSVDGRDTQYF. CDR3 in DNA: TGTGCCAGCAGCGTAGATGGTAGGGATACGCAGTATTTT.

The CDR3 DNA reads TGCGCCAGCAGCTTGACAATAGCGGGAACTTTCGCAGATACGCAGTATTTT. Protein: CASSLTIAGTFADTQYF. The chain recombines TRBV5-1 with TRBJ2-3, with 8 bases matching TRBD2. Germline V CDR1 and CDR2: SGHRS, YFSETQ. CDR3 length: 17 residues. The V and J ends lost 1 base and 4 bases, in that order; junction bases with no gene match: 11.

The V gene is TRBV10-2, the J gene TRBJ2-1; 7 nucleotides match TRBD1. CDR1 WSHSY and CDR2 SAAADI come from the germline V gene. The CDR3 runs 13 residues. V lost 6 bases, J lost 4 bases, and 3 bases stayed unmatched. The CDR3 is CASRPQGYNEQFF. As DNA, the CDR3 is TGCGCCAGCAGGCCACAGGGGTACAATGAGCAGTTCTTC.

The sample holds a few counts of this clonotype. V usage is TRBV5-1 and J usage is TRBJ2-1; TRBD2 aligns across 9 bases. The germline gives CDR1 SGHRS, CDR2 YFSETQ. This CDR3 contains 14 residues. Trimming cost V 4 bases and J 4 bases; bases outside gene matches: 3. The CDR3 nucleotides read TGCGCCAGCAGCGCGGGGGGGGAATACAATGAGCAGTTCTTC. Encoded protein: CASSAGGEYNEQFF.

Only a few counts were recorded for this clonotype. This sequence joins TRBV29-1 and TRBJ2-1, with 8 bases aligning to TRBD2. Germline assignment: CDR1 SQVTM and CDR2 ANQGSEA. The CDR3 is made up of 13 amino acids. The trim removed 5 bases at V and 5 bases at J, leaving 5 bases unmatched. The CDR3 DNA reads TGCAGCGTTCTAGCGGGTTATGACAATGAGCAGTTCTTC. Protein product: CSVLAGYDNEQFF.

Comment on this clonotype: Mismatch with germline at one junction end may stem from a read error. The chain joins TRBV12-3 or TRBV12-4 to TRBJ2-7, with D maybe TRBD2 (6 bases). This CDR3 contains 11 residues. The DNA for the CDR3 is TGTGCCAGCAGTTCCCGACTAGAGCTGTACTTC. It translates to CASSSRLELYF.

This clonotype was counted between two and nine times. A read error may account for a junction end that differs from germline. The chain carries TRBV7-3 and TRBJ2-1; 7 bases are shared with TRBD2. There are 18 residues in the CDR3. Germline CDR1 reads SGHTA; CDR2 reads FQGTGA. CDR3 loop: CASSLNPLATNSYNEQFF. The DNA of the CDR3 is TGTGCCAGCAGTTTAAATCCACTAGCGACTAACTCCTACAATGAGCAGTTCTTC.

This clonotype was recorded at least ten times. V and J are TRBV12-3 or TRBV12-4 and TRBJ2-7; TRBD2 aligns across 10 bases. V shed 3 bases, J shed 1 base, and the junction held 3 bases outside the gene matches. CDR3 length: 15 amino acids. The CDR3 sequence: CASSLVAGGSYEQYF. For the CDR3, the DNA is TGTGCCAGCAGTTTGGTAGCGGGAGGATCCTACGAGCAGTACTTC.

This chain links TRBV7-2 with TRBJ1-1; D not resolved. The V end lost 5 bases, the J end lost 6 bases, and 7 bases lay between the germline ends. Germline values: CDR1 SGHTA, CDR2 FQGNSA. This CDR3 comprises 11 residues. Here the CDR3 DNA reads TGTGCCAGCAGCAGCCAGTCTGAAGCTTTCTTT. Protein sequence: CASSSQSEAFF.

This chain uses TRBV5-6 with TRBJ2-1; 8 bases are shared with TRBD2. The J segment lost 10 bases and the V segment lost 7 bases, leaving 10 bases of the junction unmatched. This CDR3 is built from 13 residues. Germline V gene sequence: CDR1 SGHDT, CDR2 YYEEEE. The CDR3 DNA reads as TGTGCCAGCTCCCGGGACCCGGGGGGGGAGCAGTTCTTC. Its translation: CASSRDPGGEQFF.

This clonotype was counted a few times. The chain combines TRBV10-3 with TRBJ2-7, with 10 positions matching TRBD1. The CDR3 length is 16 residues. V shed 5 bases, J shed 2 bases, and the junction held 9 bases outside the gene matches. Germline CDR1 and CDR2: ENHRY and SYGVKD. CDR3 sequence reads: CAISNYDRGLTYEQYF. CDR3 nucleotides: TGTGCCATCAGTAACTATGACAGGGGGCTAACCTACGAGCAGTACTTC.

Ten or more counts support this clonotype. The CDR3 DNA reads as TGTGCCACCAGCAGAGATCTAGCGGTTAACTCCTACGAGCAGTACTTC. Amino acid sequence: CATSRDLAVNSYEQYF. The chain has TRBV15 and TRBJ2-7; 7 nucleotides align to TRBD2. The CDR3 contains 16 residues. V was clipped by 0 bases and J by 0 bases; unmatched bases: 5. Germline V gene sequence: CDR1 LNHNV, CDR2 YYDKDF (reference sequence).

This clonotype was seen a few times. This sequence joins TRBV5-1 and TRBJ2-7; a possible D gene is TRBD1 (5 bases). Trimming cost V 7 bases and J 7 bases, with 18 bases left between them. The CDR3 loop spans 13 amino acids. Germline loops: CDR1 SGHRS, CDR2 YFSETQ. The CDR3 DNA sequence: TGCGCCAGCGAAAGGCAGGCAGGGCGGGAGCAGTACGTC. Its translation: CASERQAGREQYV.

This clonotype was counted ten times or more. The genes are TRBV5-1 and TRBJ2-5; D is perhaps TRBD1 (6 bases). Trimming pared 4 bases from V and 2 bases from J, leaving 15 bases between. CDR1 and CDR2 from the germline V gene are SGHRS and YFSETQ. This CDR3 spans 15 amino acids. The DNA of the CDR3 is TGCGCCAGCAGCATGGCCAGCGGACAGCAAGAGACCCAGTACTTC. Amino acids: CASSMASGQQETQYF.

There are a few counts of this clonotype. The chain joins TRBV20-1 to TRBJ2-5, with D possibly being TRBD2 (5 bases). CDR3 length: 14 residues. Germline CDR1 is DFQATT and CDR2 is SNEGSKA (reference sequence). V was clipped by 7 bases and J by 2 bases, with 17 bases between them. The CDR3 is CSGSWKDLQETQYF. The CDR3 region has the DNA TGCAGTGGGTCCTGGAAGGACTTACAAGAGACCCAGTACTTC.

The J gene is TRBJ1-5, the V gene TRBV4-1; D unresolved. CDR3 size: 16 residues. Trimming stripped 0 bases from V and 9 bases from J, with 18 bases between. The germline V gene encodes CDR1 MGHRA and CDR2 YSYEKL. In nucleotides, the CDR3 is TGCGCCAGCAGCCAAGAGAGCCTTATCGATAGGCTGCCCCAGCATTTT. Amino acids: CASSQESLIDRLPQHF.

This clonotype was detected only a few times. The CDR3 DNA is TGCAGTGCAGCCTTGAGGGGGCGCGGCACTGAAGCTTTCTTT. Protein sequence: CSAALRGRGTEAFF. This rearrangement joins TRBV20-1 to TRBJ1-1, with TRBD1 matching 7 bases. V dropped 6 bases and J dropped 4; count of bases not matched to a gene: 11. The CDR3 consists of 14 residues. In germline, CDR1 is DFQATT, CDR2 SNEGSKA (reference sequence).

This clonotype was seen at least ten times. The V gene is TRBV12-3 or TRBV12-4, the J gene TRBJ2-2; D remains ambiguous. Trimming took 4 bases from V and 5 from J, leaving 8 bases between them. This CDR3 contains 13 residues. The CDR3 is CASSSVVTGELFF. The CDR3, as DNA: TGTGCCAGCAGTTCCGTAGTGACCGGGGAGCTGTTTTTT.